A single sample gave rise to the 28 T cell receptor beta chains below, sequenced in a study of graft-versus-host responses after intestinal transplantation. Their antigens are not known. Repertoires were generated with immunoSEQ multiplex PCR, while TCRdb's copy carries only in-frame clones and drops some. The sample lists 80,000 to 90,000 clones, roughly 92% seen once, with about 0.28% in the top ten. The sequencing used unstimulated CD4+ T cells sorted from spleen or lymph node cells, collected before intestinal transplant. The receptors were sampled from a human donor who received an intestinal transplant.

The rearrangement links TRBV15 to TRBJ2-5; D remains ambiguous. The CDR3 is 13 amino acids. V lost 0 bases and J lost 4, with 6 bases in between. Germline values: CDR1 LNHNV, CDR2 YYDKDF (reference sequence). The CDR3 reads CATSRDLLETQYF. The CDR3 nucleotides read TGTGCCACCAGCAGAGATCTGTTAGAGACCCAGTACTTC.

The J gene is TRBJ1-1, the V gene TRBV5-6, with D possibly being TRBD1 (5 bases). Germline CDR1 SGHDT, CDR2 YYEEEE. V lost 3 bases to trimming and J lost 0 bases, with 18 bases between them. This CDR3 contains 17 residues. The CDR3 nucleotides read TGTGCCAGCAGCTCCCTCCCCTACAGGCGGATGAACACTGAAGCTTTCTTT. Encoded protein: CASSSLPYRRMNTEAFF.

The V call is TRBV19, the J call TRBJ2-1; 10 bases are shared with TRBD2. The CDR3 loop spans 16 amino acids. Germline loops: CDR1 LNHDA, CDR2 SQIVND (reference sequence). With 3 bases clipped from V and 4 bases from J, the junction kept 6 bases outside the gene matches. The CDR3 DNA sequence: TGTGCCAGTAGTATGGCTAGCGGGAGTGGGTACAATGAGCAGTTCTTC. Protein product: CASSMASGSGYNEQFF.

This clone has just one count. The DNA for the CDR3 is TGTGCCAGCAGTCTTCCGGGACTAGCGGGAGTTAGGTCCTACAATGAGCAGTTCTTC. This encodes CASSLPGLAGVRSYNEQFF. J is TRBJ2-1 and V is TRBV27; TRBD2 aligns across 14 bases. The CDR3 extends over 19 amino acids. Germline CDR1 reads MNHEY; CDR2 reads SMNVEV (reference sequence). The J segment lost 1 base and the V segment lost 5 bases, leaving 10 bases of the junction unmatched.

This chain joins TRBV9 and TRBJ1-6; no reliable D call. Trimming took off 0 bases at V and 0 bases at J, with 10 bases between the two ends. The germline V gene encodes CDR1 SGDLS and CDR2 YYNGEE. There are 17 residues in the CDR3. DNA of the CDR3: TGTGCCAGCAGCGTAGAGCAGATTCTCTCCTATAATTCACCCCTCCACTTT. Encoded protein: CASSVEQILSYNSPLHF.

This clone was seen once. The chain couples TRBV7-6 to TRBJ1-2, with unresolved D. The CDR3 contains 14 residues. Trimming took 1 base from V and 2 from J, leaving 8 bases between them. Looked up from germline, CDR1 is SGHVS and CDR2 is FNYEAQ. The CDR3 spells CASSLGAQNYGYTF. CDR3 in DNA: TGTGCCAGCAGCTTAGGGGCACAGAACTATGGCTACACCTTC.

The chain employs TRBV14 and TRBJ2-1, with 8 bases identical to TRBD1. CDR3 length: 15 residues. CDR1 and CDR2 from the germline V gene are SGHDN and FVKESK. J was trimmed by 6 bases and V by 0 bases; bases with no gene match: 4. The CDR3 DNA reads as TGTGCCAGCAGCCAAGACAGGGGGCGATTCAATGAGCAGTTCTTC. Translating gives CASSQDRGRFNEQFF.

The rearrangement links TRBV10-3 to TRBJ2-3, with D perhaps TRBD1 (5 bases). The germline V gene has CDR1 ENHRY and CDR2 SYGVKD. The CDR3 consists of 12 residues. Between the trimmed V and J ends, which lost 8 bases and 2 bases, there was a span of 8 bases. This chain's CDR3 is CAIGADTDTQYF. The CDR3 nucleotides read TGTGCCATCGGGGCGGACACAGATACGCAGTATTTT.

V and J are TRBV6-4 and TRBJ2-1; D gene unclear. Germline loops: CDR1 MRHNA, CDR2 SNTAGT. This CDR3 is built from 14 residues. The germline V and J ends were trimmed by 3 bases and 5 bases, with 11 bases remaining between them. CDR3 sequence reads: CASSDGQENNEQFF. DNA of the CDR3: TGTGCCAGCAGTGATGGCCAGGAAAACAATGAGCAGTTCTTC.

The DNA for the CDR3 is TGCGCCAGCAGCCAACCTACTAGCGGGACAACCTACGAGCAGTACTTC. Its protein is CASSQPTSGTTYEQYF. This chain connects TRBV4-1 to TRBJ2-5; 10 bases align to TRBD2. TRBJ2-7 matches the DNA end more closely, so the J call is doubtful. Germline loops: CDR1 MGHRA, CDR2 YSYEKL. The CDR3 has 16 amino acids.

The J gene is TRBJ2-1, the V gene TRBV5-1; D could derive from TRBD1 or TRBD2 (6 bases each). V was pared by 4 bases and J by 4 bases, with 12 bases between. The germline V gene encodes CDR1 SGHRS and CDR2 YFSETQ. The CDR3 has 14 residues. In DNA, the CDR3 is TGCGCCAGCAGCCCGGGGGCCCAATACAATGAGCAGTTCTTC. This sequence encodes CASSPGAQYNEQFF.

The rearrangement links TRBV28 to TRBJ2-7, with D perhaps matching TRBD2 (5 bases). V shed 3 bases and J shed 0 bases, with 12 bases lying between them. Germline CDR1 is MDHEN and CDR2 is SYDVKM. This CDR3 region has 15 residues. CDR3 region: CASSFGGSDSYEQYF. In DNA, the CDR3 is TGTGCCAGCAGTTTTGGAGGCAGTGACTCCTACGAGCAGTACTTC.

The chain has TRBV4-1 and TRBJ2-1; TRBD2 aligns across 10 bases. CDR1 and CDR2 from the germline V gene are MGHRA and YSYEKL. V lost 7 bases and J lost 4; bases outside the gene matches: 13. There are 17 residues in the CDR3. The CDR3 here is CASNRGGGLASYNEQFF. CDR3 DNA: TGCGCCAGCAATCGGGGCGGGGGACTAGCGAGTTACAATGAGCAGTTCTTC.

V and J are TRBV7-3 and TRBJ2-5; perhaps TRBD1 as D (5 bases). Germline V gives CDR1 SGHTA, CDR2 FQGTGA. V lost 6 bases, J lost 2 bases, and 10 bases lay in between. The CDR3 is 13 amino acids. CDR3 in DNA: TGTGCCAGCAGTCCGGACACACAAGAGACCCAGTACTTC. Its protein product is CASSPDTQETQYF.

The genes are TRBV6-1 and TRBJ2-2, with D possibly matching TRBD1 (6 bases). The germline V gene encodes CDR1 MNHNS and CDR2 SASEGT. Trimming removed 4 bases at V and 1 base at J, with 13 bases between. The CDR3 is 16 residues long. In DNA, the CDR3 is TGTGCCAGCAGTGTACACAGGGCGGTGAACACCGGGGAGCTGTTTTTT. This sequence encodes CASSVHRAVNTGELFF.

V usage is TRBV5-4 and J usage is TRBJ2-1; D not certain. Germline-derived CDR1 and CDR2 are SGHNT and YYREEE (reference sequence). Trimming removed 2 bases at V and 2 bases at J, with 11 bases between. The CDR3 contains 15 residues. CDR3 sequence reads: CASSFLLPPYNEQFF. DNA of the CDR3: TGTGCCAGCAGCTTTTTACTTCCACCCTACAATGAGCAGTTCTTC.

J is TRBJ1-4 and V is TRBV5-1; unclear D gene. The ends were cut back, 0 bases at V and 0 bases at J, with 3 bases in the middle. CDR3 length: 14 residues. Per the germline V gene, CDR1 is SGHRS and CDR2 is YFSETQ. Here the CDR3 reads CASSLDATNEKLFF. The CDR3 nucleotides read TGCGCCAGCAGCTTGGACGCAACTAATGAAAAACTGTTTTTT.

The chain joins TRBV9 to TRBJ1-1; D call uncertain. V was clipped by 0 bases and J by 6 bases, with 15 bases between them. Looked up from germline, CDR1 is SGDLS and CDR2 is YYNGEE. The CDR3 extends over 15 amino acids. The CDR3, as DNA: TGTGCCAGCAGCGTAGACCACGGGGTTTCGGCTGAAGCTTTCTTT. As protein: CASSVDHGVSAEAFF.

The genes are TRBV29-1 and TRBJ2-5; 10 bases line up with TRBD2. The CDR3 has 13 amino acids. The J segment lost 2 bases and the V segment lost 4 bases, leaving 1 base of the junction unmatched. The germline V gene encodes CDR1 SQVTM and CDR2 ANQGSEA. DNA of the CDR3: TGCAGCGTTGCTAGCGGGGGACAAGAGACCCAGTACTTC. Translating it yields CSVASGGQETQYF.

The J gene is TRBJ2-1, the V gene TRBV29-1; tentative D call: TRBD2 (7 bases). Germline CDR1 SQVTM, CDR2 ANQGSEA. V dropped 0 bases and J dropped 4 bases, with 19 bases sitting between them. The CDR3 extends over 17 amino acids. The chain's CDR3 is CSVEEPRGGAGYNEQFF. CDR3 sequence (DNA): TGCAGCGTTGAAGAGCCTCGCGGGGGCGCGGGTTACAATGAGCAGTTCTTC.

This rearrangement joins TRBV7-9 to TRBJ2-1, with TRBD2 matching over 14 bases. Per the germline V gene, CDR1 is SEHNR and CDR2 is FQNEAQ (reference sequence). This CDR3 comprises 16 residues. With V trimmed by 5 bases and J by 7 bases, 7 bases remained unmatched. The CDR3, as DNA: TGTGCCAGCAGCGTACCCGGGACTAGCGGGAGTAATGAGCAGTTCTTC. It encodes CASSVPGTSGSNEQFF.

CDR3 amino acids: CASSLPRQGITDTQYF. The DNA of the CDR3 is TGTGCCAGCAGTTTGCCCAGACAGGGGATCACAGATACGCAGTATTTT. The chain joins TRBV28 to TRBJ2-3; 8 bases agree with TRBD1. Looked up from germline, CDR1 is MDHEN and CDR2 is SYDVKM. The length of the CDR3 is 16 residues. V gave up 3 bases and J gave up 2 bases; unmatched junction bases: 7.

The chain couples TRBV29-1 to TRBJ2-5, with a tentative D call TRBD2 (8 bases). V lost 6 bases and J lost 5, with 19 bases in between. The CDR3 is 14 amino acids. The germline V gene encodes CDR1 SQVTM and CDR2 ANQGSEA. In DNA form, the CDR3 reads TGCAGCGTCCCAGGGGGGTTAGCGGGGGAGACCCAGTACTTC. It encodes CSVPGGLAGETQYF.

The V gene is TRBV28, the J gene TRBJ1-2; 8 bases fit TRBD1. J was trimmed by 5 bases and V by 7 bases; bases with no gene match: 9. The CDR3 covers 14 residues. Germline loops: CDR1 MDHEN, CDR2 SYDVKM. The CDR3 nucleotides read TGTGCCAGCAATCGAGGGACAGGCCCGTATGGCTACACCTTC. Protein product: CASNRGTGPYGYTF.

The V and J genes are TRBV5-1 and TRBJ1-4; TRBD1 agrees at 8 bases. The CDR3 contains 16 residues. CDR1 SGHRS and CDR2 YFSETQ come from the germline V gene. After removal of 4 bases from V and 8 bases from J, the junction contained 13 bases not matched to a gene. The CDR3 protein is CASSPHGQGLGEKLFF. The CDR3, as DNA: TGCGCCAGCAGCCCCCATGGACAGGGTCTTGGGGAAAAACTGTTTTTT.

This clone was seen once. The CDR3: CASTPSELAQSSYNEQFF. The CDR3 DNA follows: TGTGCCAGCACCCCTTCGGAACTAGCCCAAAGCTCCTACAATGAGCAGTTCTTC. The chain carries TRBV11-2 and TRBJ2-1; the D gene is possibly TRBD2 (6 bases). Germline V gene sequence: CDR1 SGHAT, CDR2 FQNNGV. The CDR3 is 18 amino acids. The V and J ends lost 7 bases and 0 bases respectively, with 22 bases between them.

This clone was seen just once. The chain is built from TRBV7-6 and TRBJ2-1; the match to TRBD1 covers 12 bases. The CDR3 consists of 17 residues. In germline, CDR1 is SGHVS, CDR2 FNYEAQ. V gave up 5 bases and J gave up 2 bases; unmatched junction bases: 7. CDR3 coding DNA: TGTGCCAGCAGCCTATGGGGGACAGGGGGCCCCTACAATGAGCAGTTCTTC. Its protein product is CASSLWGTGGPYNEQFF.

This clone has only a few counts. The CDR3 loop reads CASSPSPGSGNQPQHF. The CDR3 DNA follows: TGTGCCAGCAGCCCATCACCGGGCTCCGGCAATCAGCCCCAGCATTTT. The chain has TRBV7-9 and TRBJ1-5, with no clear D. CDR3 length equals 16 residues. Germline V gene lookup returns CDR1 SEHNR and CDR2 FQNEAQ (reference sequence). The V end lost 5 bases, the J end lost 2 bases, and 16 bases lay between the germline ends.